Listed below are T cell receptor beta chains from one sample, sequenced in a study of molecular identifiers for immune sequencing clone quantification. Using its own MiXCR run on the PCR reads, TCRdb lists one record per CDR3 protein. This sample has approximately 590,000 distinct CDR3 sequences; around 25% occur once, and the top ten carry 0.78%. Source material: naive CD8+ T cells from blood, with Jurkat cell RNA spiked in. Receptors originate from a human donor in good health. Some libraries in this study had Jurkat cell RNA spiked in. Both conserved end residues are part of each CDR3. D genes are given only for firm matches. Some rows have no size entry. The others give once, few or many, or a class for an expanded clone.

NA | TRBJ1-4 | many | TRBV5-1 | TGCGCCAGCAGCTTGGAGGCGGTCTCAACTAATGAAAAACTGTTTTTT | CASSLEAVSTNEKLFF
TRBD2 | TRBJ2-5 | many | TRBV6-2/TRBV6-3 | TGTGCCAGCAGTCCATCGCGGGGGGCCGAGACCCAGTACTTC | CASSPSRGAETQYF
NA | TRBJ1-5 | many | TRBV4-3 | TGCGCCAGCAGCCAAGATGTCAGGGGAAGCAATCAGCCCCAGCATTTT | CASSQDVRGSNQPQHF
TRBD1 | TRBJ2-1 | few | TRBV4-3 | TGCGCCAGCAGCCAAGATTCAGGGGGCGGCTACAATGAGCAGTTCTTC | CASSQDSGGGYNEQFF
NA | TRBJ2-2 | NA | TRBV20-1 | TGCAGTGCTAGAGATCTGGGATTGGGAGGGGAGCTGTTTTTT | CSARDLGLGGELFF
NA | TRBJ2-1 | many | TRBV5-4 | TGTGCCAGCAGGTTTGGAGAGGAGCAGTTCTTC | CASRFGEEQFF
TRBD2 | TRBJ2-3 | many | TRBV2 | TGTGCCAGCAGTGACGGGACTAGCAGCACAGATACGCAGTATTTT | CASSDGTSSTDTQYF
NA | TRBJ2-3 | many | TRBV20-1 | TGCAGTGCTAGAGTATCACTAGCTAGCACAGATACGCAGTATTTT | CSARVSLASTDTQYF
NA | TRBJ2-1 | NA | TRBV6-6 | TGTGCCAGCAGGAACAATGAGCAGTTCTTC | CASRNNEQFF
NA | TRBJ1-5 | NA | TRBV12-3/TRBV12-4 | TGTGCCAGCAGTTTTGTGGACATCTCGAATAGCAATCAGCCCCAGCATTTT | CASSFVDISNSNQPQHF
TRBD1 | TRBJ2-5 | NA | TRBV7-7 | TGTGCTAGCGCCACAGGGGGCCGAGAGACCCAGTACTTC | CASATGGRETQYF
TRBD1 | TRBJ1-5 | many | TRBV6-1 | TGTGCCAGCAGGGAAGTCCCGGGACAGGGGGCAATAGGTCAGCCCCAGCATTTT | CASREVPGQGAIGQPQHF
TRBD2 | TRBJ2-7 | NA | TRBV6-1 | TGTGCCAGCAGTGAATCGGTTAGCGGGGGGTACTACGAGCAGTACTTC | CASSESVSGGYYEQYF
NA | TRBJ2-7 | many | TRBV5-1 | TGCGCCAGCAGCCTGAGGGGCCAGGGATATCACGAGCAGTACTTC | CASSLRGQGYHEQYF
TRBD2 | TRBJ2-7 | NA | TRBV7-6 | TGTGCCGGCAGCTACCCCCTAGCGGGAGGGCCTCCCTACGAGCAGTACTTC | CAGSYPLAGGPPYEQYF
TRBD2 | TRBJ2-7 | few | TRBV5-4 | TGTGCCAGCAGCAAGCGGGGACCGCTCACAGCCTACGAGCAGTACTTC | CASSKRGPLTAYEQYF
TRBD2 | TRBJ2-7 | NA | TRBV5-3 | TGTGCCAGCAGCTTGTCCGGGGGGGACTACGAGCAGTACTTC | CASSLSGGDYEQYF
TRBD2 | TRBJ2-3 | many | TRBV7-7 | TGTGCCAGCAGCTTAGGAGCGGGAGACTTTAGCACAGATACGCAGTATTTT | CASSLGAGDFSTDTQYF
NA | TRBJ2-3 | NA | TRBV19 | TGTGCCAGTAGTAACCGGGACAGCACAGATACGCAGTATTTT | CASSNRDSTDTQYF
TRBD1 | TRBJ1-1 | many | TRBV7-8 | TGTGCCAGCAGCTTATGGACAGGGCTAGCTTCGAACACTGAAGCTTTCTTT | CASSLWTGLASNTEAFF
NA | TRBJ2-1 | NA | TRBV20-1 | TGCAGTGCTAGAGGCCCCGGCGAGCGTTCCTACAATGAGCAGTTCTTC | CSARGPGERSYNEQFF
NA | TRBJ2-3 | few | TRBV12-3/TRBV12-4 | TGTGCCAGCAGGGACCGTTTGGGGGCAGGGCTGGCGGATACGCAGTATTTT | CASRDRLGAGLADTQYF
TRBD2 | TRBJ2-3 | few | TRBV20-1 | TGCAGTGGCGAATCAGCGGGGAGCACAGATACGCAGTATTTT | CSGESAGSTDTQYF
NA | TRBJ1-5 | few | TRBV7-2 | TGTGCCAGCAGCGACGTTCCTAACCAGCCCCAGCATTTT | CASSDVPNQPQHF
NA | TRBJ1-5 | few | TRBV4-1 | TGCGCCAGCAGCCAAGCTCCGTGGGCTCAGCCCCAGCATTTT | CASSQAPWAQPQHF
NA | TRBJ1-6 | many | TRBV4-1 | TGCGCCAGCAGCCAAGGTTCCCGGAGCTCCTATAATTCACCCCTCCACTTT | CASSQGSRSSYNSPLHF
NA | TRBJ2-1 | many | TRBV4-3 | TGCGCCAGCAGCCAGGCTGATAGTGGGGATGAGCAGTTCTTC | CASSQADSGDEQFF
NA | TRBJ1-2 | few | TRBV20-1 | TGCAGTACTATACCCCCAGGGCAGGGTTATGGCTACACCTTC | CSTIPPGQGYGYTF
TRBD2 | TRBJ2-7 | NA | TRBV3-1 | TGTGCCAGCAGGGTAGCGGGGGCCCCCTACGAGCAGTACTTC | CASRVAGAPYEQYF
NA | TRBJ2-2 | few | TRBV6-6 | TGTGCCAGCAGATCACTTAGCGTTCCTGGAAACACCGGGGAGCTGTTTTTT | CASRSLSVPGNTGELFF
NA | TRBJ2-3 | NA | TRBV20-1 | TGCAGTGCTAGTGGAGCACAGTCCTCAGAAGATACGCAGTATTTT | CSASGAQSSEDTQYF
NA | TRBJ1-5 | many | TRBV2 | TGTGCTTCTACGGGGCAGGAGAGCAATCAGCCCCAGCATTTT | CASTGQESNQPQHF
NA | TRBJ2-7 | many | TRBV25-1 | TGTGCCAGCAGTGACCCACGCAGGGACGAGCAGTACTTC | CASSDPRRDEQYF
NA | TRBJ2-3 | few | TRBV9 | TGTGCCAGCAGCGTAGCGGCAGCGGAGAACACAGATACGCAGTATTTT | CASSVAAAENTDTQYF
NA | TRBJ1-1 | many | TRBV5-4 | TGTGCCAGCAGTCCTGAGGGAGGGAGAGGTACTGAAGCTTTCTTT | CASSPEGGRGTEAFF
TRBD2 | TRBJ2-7 | NA | TRBV20-1 | TGCAGTGCTCCCGGGACTACTTTATACGAGCAGTACTTC | CSAPGTTLYEQYF
NA | TRBJ2-5 | many | TRBV28 | TGTGCCAGCACCGTCGGGAGCGGTATCCAAGAGACCCAGTACTTC | CASTVGSGIQETQYF
NA | TRBJ1-2 | many | TRBV7-9 | TGTGCCAGCAGCTTAGCTACCGATAACGTCTATGGCTACACCTTC | CASSLATDNVYGYTF
NA | TRBJ2-5 | NA | TRBV19 | TGTGCCGGTAGTATAGACGGGTATAGAGAGACCCAGTACTTC | CAGSIDGYRETQYF
TRBD2 | TRBJ2-2 | NA | TRBV6-2/TRBV6-3 | TGTGCCAGCAGTTCACTAGCGCCCGGGGAGCTGTTTTTT | CASSSLAPGELFF
NA | TRBJ1-5 | many | TRBV4-3 | TGCGCCAGCAGCCAAGATGTGGGGGAAAGGAGCAATCAGCCCCAGCATTTT | CASSQDVGERSNQPQHF
TRBD1 | TRBJ1-1 | NA | TRBV14 | TGTGCCAGCAGCCTTTCCTCGGGGGACAGGGCGAACACTGAAGCTTTCTTT | CASSLSSGDRANTEAFF
NA | TRBJ1-2 | few | TRBV9 | TGTGCCAGCAGCGTAGGAGGGGGGTCCTTGCCTGGGTCGGGCTACACCTTC | CASSVGGGSLPGSGYTF
TRBD1 | TRBJ2-2 | NA | TRBV11-3 | TGTGCCAGCAGCTTTGGGACAGGGGCCCCCGGGGAGCTGTTTTTT | CASSFGTGAPGELFF
NA | TRBJ2-6 | few | TRBV12-3/TRBV12-4 | TGTGCCAGCACCCCTACCGGGGGTACCGGGGCCAACGTCCTGACTTTC | CASTPTGGTGANVLTF
TRBD2 | TRBJ2-2 | many | TRBV29-1 | TGCAGCGTCACCAGGACTAGCGGGAGGGCCGGGGAGCTGTTTTTT | CSVTRTSGRAGELFF
NA | TRBJ2-2 | NA | TRBV27 | TGTGCCAGCAGTGTCCCGGGGGGCAACACCGGGGAGCTGTTTTTT | CASSVPGGNTGELFF
NA | TRBJ1-6 | NA | TRBV27 | TGTGCCAGCAGACCTGACAGGAGTAATTCACCCCTCCACTTT | CASRPDRSNSPLHF
TRBD2 | TRBJ2-7 | NA | TRBV2 | TGTGCCAGGAGGGAGCGGGAACGTATGTACTTC | CARRERERMYF
NA | TRBJ2-7 | NA | TRBV20-1 | TGCAGTGCTAGAGATTTGATTGACACAGCTAACTACGAGCAGTACTTC | CSARDLIDTANYEQYF
TRBD1 | TRBJ1-1 | few | TRBV3-1 | TGTGCCAGCAGCCAACACCTAGGGACAGTAGCCTTAATGAACACTGAAGCTTTCTTT | CASSQHLGTVALMNTEAFF
NA | TRBJ1-1 | NA | TRBV5-1 | TGCGCCAGCAGCTTAGAGCAAGTCCTCGCCACTGAAGCTTTCTTT | CASSLEQVLATEAFF
TRBD1 | TRBJ1-1 | many | TRBV27 | TGTGCCAGCAGTCCCCAGGACAGGGCGAACACTGAAGCTTTCTTT | CASSPQDRANTEAFF
TRBD1 | TRBJ2-5 | many | TRBV12-3/TRBV12-4 | TGTGCCAGCAGATCCTGGACAGGTCAAGAGACCCAGTACTTC | CASRSWTGQETQYF
NA | TRBJ2-1 | few | TRBV6-5 | TGTGCCAGCAGTCAAACTAGAGGTAGGAATGAGCAGTTCTTC | CASSQTRGRNEQFF
NA | TRBJ1-1 | few | TRBV20-1 | TGCAGGACTGACGGGGGTTTAAAAAACACTGAAGCTTTCTTT | CRTDGGLKNTEAFF
TRBD2 | TRBJ2-3 | NA | TRBV12-3/TRBV12-4 | TGTGCCAGCAGTCGCGGGGGGGATATCACAGATAAGCAGTATTTT | CASSRGGDITDKQYF
TRBD2 | TRBJ2-7 | NA | TRBV12-3/TRBV12-4 | TGTGCCAGCAGTTCATCAGGGCTTAGGGCGGGAGCCTACGAGCAGTACTTC | CASSSSGLRAGAYEQYF
NA | TRBJ1-2 | many | TRBV27 | TGTGCCAGCAGTTTAGGGCAGGCGCCTAGCTATGGCTACACCTTC | CASSLGQAPSYGYTF